This T cell receptor (beta chain) was found in a study of blood T cell repertoires in COVID-19 (dated by TCRdb to 2020 to 2022). For context, the study as a whole: The collaborator samples originated in the United States, Italy and Spain and spanned the acute and convalescent phases of COVID-19. The prospective study material was composed of cDNA or gDNA derived from T cells, B-cell-depleted T cells, or PBMCs. A de-identified subject ID, COVID-19 status, age in years and sex were almost always included in the sample metadata. The dataset comprised deeply sampled blood TCRbeta repertoires from subjects exposed to, actively infected with, or recovered from COVID-19. The repertoires were released in a freely available public database meant as a resource for research on the immune response to SARS-CoV-2. Samples were obtained from the ongoing ImmuneRACE study (first 160 participants) and from roughly 1,300 subjects provided by 6 global collaborators. Where available, HLA class I and class II types were obtained from metadata supplied by the sample provider rather than from assay-based typing.

Points the paper makes about the study in general: The amount of clinical and demographic metadata varied by source and participant and was provided uncurated.

As to this clone: Its antigen target is currently unknown. Base qualities are not provided; no much larger clone lies one nucleotide away.

TCRbeta CDR3 regions were amplified from genomic DNA using the immunoSEQ Assay, a bias-controlled multiplex PCR. The published analysis was carried out like this. The number of nucleated cells in each sample was estimated from the amplification of reference gene primers within the assay. To quantify the absolute abundance of each unique TCRbeta CDR3 rearrangement, sequence reads were collapsed and filtered. For each sample, productive Simpson clonality was calculated as the square root of Simpson's diversity index over productive rearrangements. As stored in TCRdb, this immuneACCESS dataset retains in-frame rearrangements with V and J assigned. A fraction of the clones does not appear; measured against another copy, unresolved V genes explain less than half of the discrepancy, and the remainder lacks a known reason. V and J calls and clone size are as listed in that table; D and trimming were resolved from the DNA. In this sample the table shows about 250,000 clones, more than 60% of which occur a single time. The ten largest clones represent about 4% of the sample.

Each collaborating institution followed its own protocols to collect whole blood in K2EDTA tubes. For TCRbeta analysis, collaborators shipped samples as frozen whole blood, isolated PBMCs, or DNA extracted from either of those sample types. The germline V gene sets CDR1 to SNHLY and CDR2 to FYNNEI. The CDR3 starts with the cysteine, ends with the phenylalanine, and has 15 residues. This entry keeps only the CDR3 DNA: 45 bases, framed from base 1. A distance of 8 bases separates the germline ends of V and J, which lose 3 bases and 0 bases respectively. The rearranged segments are TRBV2 and TRBJ2-2, and perhaps TRBD1 as D gene, on 5 matching bases. This sequence originates from a woman in her thirties or forties with active or convalescent COVID-19. The sequenced material came from peripheral blood. This receptor carries the CDR3 CASSEDTPNTGELFF. Here is the DNA: TGTGCCAGCAGTGAGGACACCCCGAACACCGGGGAGCTGTTTTTT.